This T cell receptor beta chain was recovered during a study of blood T cell repertoires in COVID-19. At the level of the study: The study drew acute and convalescent COVID-19 samples from the United States, Italy and Spain. Nucleic acid was either cDNA or gDNA, and it came from T cells, B-cell-depleted T cells, or PBMCs.

The ends lost 1 base at V and 3 bases at J; junction bases unmatched: 2. CDR1 and CDR2 from the germline V gene are GTSNPN and SVGIG (reference sequence). This CDR3 has 15 residues. Produced via immunoSEQ multiplex PCR; TCRdb's table is partial and in-frame only. The data hold 200,000 to 300,000 clones, with just under 90% observed a single time. The material sequenced was peripheral blood. The receptor's source is a woman between 40 and 55 years old with acute or convalescent COVID-19. The chain recombines TRBV30 with TRBJ2-1; TRBD2 aligns across 11 bases. CDR3: CAWSAGTSGYNEQFF. The DNA for the CDR3 is TGTGCCTGGAGTGCCGGGACTAGCGGCTACAATGAGCAGTTCTTC. Variable domain in full (rest from reference TRBV30 and TRBJ2-1): SQTIHQWPATLVQPVGSPLSLECTVEGTSNPNLYWYRQAAGRGLQLLFYSVGIGQISSEVPQNLSASRPQDRQFILSSKKLLLSDSGFYLCAWSAGTSGYNEQFFGPGTRLTVL.